The 18 T cell receptor beta chains below were found in one sample sequenced in a study of shared clonotypes between healthy human individuals. This table comes from immunoSEQ multiplex PCR, and its TCRdb copy is limited to in-frame clones, with some not included. Of roughly 1 million clones in the sample, around four fifths were seen once. Sequencing was done on a sample of memory CD4+ T cells sorted from blood. This sample's subset: CD45RA-negative fraction. Receptors originate from a man between 18 and 29 years old in good health.

The chain carries TRBV4-1 and TRBJ1-1; possibly TRBD1 for D (5 bases). CDR1 MGHRA and CDR2 YSYEKL come from the germline V gene. Deletions cut 1 base from V and 6 bases from J, with 12 bases between. There are 14 residues in the CDR3. The CDR3: CASSQGRAVPEAFF. As DNA, the CDR3 is TGCGCCAGCAGCCAAGGCAGGGCGGTGCCTGAAGCTTTCTTT.

This chain connects TRBV11-3 to TRBJ1-1, with D unclear. Looked up from germline, CDR1 is SGHNT and CDR2 is YENEEA. The V end was cut by 1 base, the J end by 6 bases, with 3 bases between. CDR3 length: 11 residues. The CDR3 reads CASSLGSEAFF. The CDR3 DNA reads as TGTGCCAGCAGCTTAGGTTCTGAAGCTTTCTTT.

The chain employs TRBV28 and TRBJ2-5; the match to TRBD1 covers 10 bases. V lost 6 bases to trimming and J lost 7 bases; unmatched junction nucleotides: 5. The CDR3 contains 13 residues. Germline V gene lookup returns CDR1 MDHEN and CDR2 SYDVKM. The CDR3 nucleotides are TGTGCCAGCAGGACAGGGGGCATCGGGACCCAGTACTTC. It yields the protein CASRTGGIGTQYF.

J is TRBJ2-3 and V is TRBV9; tentative D call: TRBD2 (7 bases). V was shortened by 2 bases and J by 0 bases, with 19 bases between the two germline ends. CDR1 is SGDLS, CDR2 YYNGEE, per germline. CDR3 length: 18 residues. The CDR3 protein is CASSVALSGGSSTDTQYF. CDR3 DNA sequence: TGTGCCAGCAGCGTGGCGCTGTCGGGGGGCTCTAGCACAGATACGCAGTATTTT.

CDR3 DNA: TGTGCCAGCAGCGCCCTGGGGACCCAAGTGGCCGATGAAAAACTGTTTTTT. Translated: CASSALGTQVADEKLFF. V and J are TRBV5-6 and TRBJ1-4; a weak D match, TRBD1 (5 bases). Trimming pared 4 bases from V and 6 bases from J, leaving 22 bases between. Germline V lookup: CDR1 SGHDT, CDR2 YYEEEE. The CDR3 length is 17 residues.

The chain has TRBV14 and TRBJ1-5; the D is unclear. V lost 7 bases and J lost 6, with 10 bases in between. The CDR3 is 12 amino acids. CDR1 is SGHDN and CDR2 is FVKESK in the germline V gene. The CDR3 DNA sequence: TGTGCCAGCACCCCCGTTGGTCAGCCCCAGCATTTT. It specifies CASTPVGQPQHF.

The J gene is TRBJ1-1, the V gene TRBV7-9, with TRBD1 matching 9 bases. The CDR3 loop spans 14 amino acids. Per the germline V gene, CDR1 is SEHNR and CDR2 is FQNEAQ (reference sequence). Trimming at V came to 5 bases and at J to 5 bases, leaving 6 bases not matched to a gene. The CDR3 bases are TGTGCCAGCAGCCGCACAGGGGGCAAGACTGAAGCTTTCTTT. This sequence encodes CASSRTGGKTEAFF.

V usage is TRBV11-2 and J usage is TRBJ1-6; D uncertain. Germline lookup yields CDR1 SGHAT and CDR2 FQNNGV. Trimming took 3 bases from V and 3 from J, leaving 6 bases between them. The CDR3 loop spans 14 amino acids. The CDR3 DNA reads TGTGCCAGCAGCTTTTCCGGCTATAATTCACCCCTCCACTTT. It translates to CASSFSGYNSPLHF.

This rearrangement joins TRBV4-1 to TRBJ2-2; D may correspond to TRBD1 or TRBD2 (7 bases each). The germline V gene encodes CDR1 MGHRA and CDR2 YSYEKL. The V end was cut by 0 bases, the J end by 5 bases, with 13 bases between. This CDR3 has 16 amino acids. CDR3 bases: TGCGCCAGCAGCCAAGATGGGCAGGGGGGGACCGGGGAGCTGTTTTTT. This gives the protein CASSQDGQGGTGELFF.

This clone was seen a few times. This sequence joins TRBV5-6 and TRBJ2-3; D gene ambiguous. V lost 2 bases to trimming and J lost 0 bases, with 10 bases between them. Germline lookup yields CDR1 SGHDT and CDR2 YYEEEE. This CDR3 is built from 15 residues. The DNA of the CDR3 is TGTGCCAGCAGCTTTTCCGCCCTTAGCACAGATACGCAGTATTTT. Encoded protein: CASSFSALSTDTQYF.

J is TRBJ2-7 and V is TRBV28; a weak D match, TRBD2 (5 bases). Looked up from germline, CDR1 is MDHEN and CDR2 is SYDVKM. V was cut by 3 bases and J by 0 bases, with 15 bases left in between. This CDR3 region has 16 residues. The CDR3 region is CASSLDLNFPSYEQYF. CDR3 nucleotide sequence: TGTGCCAGCAGTTTGGACTTAAACTTCCCCTCCTACGAGCAGTACTTC.

About this clone: A much more abundant neighbour one base away suggests this may be a read error. Different DNA sequences within this sample yield the same CDR3. The chain carries TRBV5-4 and TRBJ1-1; D remains ambiguous. This CDR3 comprises 13 residues. Germline assignment: CDR1 SGHNT and CDR2 YYREEE (reference sequence). Trimming removed 0 bases at V and 1 base at J, with 4 bases between. This CDR3 is CASSLEGNTEAFF. CDR3 in DNA: TGTGCCAGCAGCTTGGAAGGGAACACTGAAGCTTTCTTT.

As to this clone: One base separates it from a far larger clone, so it is likely a read error. V gene TRBV25-1 combines with J gene TRBJ1-4, with D uncertain. The CDR3 is 14 residues long. CDR1 is MGHDK, CDR2 SYGVNS, per germline. CDR3 DNA: TGTGCCAGCAGTGACCCGGGTTTAAACGAAAAACTGTCTTTT. It is translated as CASSDPGLNEKLSF.

The chain uses TRBV5-1 and TRBJ1-6; 9 bases align to TRBD1. The CDR3 has 15 amino acids. V lost 4 bases and J lost 13; bases outside the gene matches: 12. Germline values: CDR1 SGHRS, CDR2 YFSETQ. The CDR3 protein is CASSPEGQGSRPLHF. CDR3 coding DNA: TGCGCCAGCAGCCCCGAGGGACAGGGTAGTCGGCCCCTCCACTTT.

This clone has a single count. At the DNA level, this CDR3 is encoded by other sequences in the same sample as well. This chain joins TRBV7-2 and TRBJ1-1; D possibly corresponds to TRBD1 (5 bases). Germline-derived CDR1 and CDR2 are SGHTA and FQGNSA. The V end was cut by 5 bases, the J end by 5 bases, with 9 bases between. The CDR3 spans 12 residues. As DNA, the CDR3 is TGTGCCAGCAGCCTCCGGGGGACTGAAGCTTTCTTT. Its translation: CASSLRGTEAFF.

V usage is TRBV7-2 and J usage is TRBJ2-1; TRBD2 matches 7 bases. J was trimmed by 4 bases and V by 4 bases; bases with no gene match: 7. The CDR3 spans 15 residues. Germline CDR1 is SGHTA and CDR2 is FQGNSA. The CDR3: CASSSSGGQYNEQFF. The DNA for the CDR3 is TGTGCCAGCAGCTCCTCGGGAGGTCAGTACAATGAGCAGTTCTTC.

The rearrangement joins TRBV5-4 to TRBJ2-5, with TRBD1 matching over 9 bases. Germline trimming cut 4 bases from V and 4 bases from J; bases unmatched to any gene: 8. Germline CDR1 SGHNT, CDR2 YYREEE (reference sequence). This CDR3 has 15 residues. The CDR3 here is CASSDRTGEGETQYF. CDR3 nucleotide sequence: TGTGCCAGCAGCGACCGGACAGGGGAGGGAGAGACCCAGTACTTC.

This chain connects TRBV11-3 to TRBJ2-4; weak D call: TRBD1 (5 bases). This CDR3 region has 16 residues. The germline gives CDR1 SGHNT, CDR2 YENEEA. V lost 1 base and J lost 0, with 10 bases in between. The CDR3 is CASSLAGSVAKNIQYF. CDR3 sequence (DNA): TGTGCCAGCAGCTTAGCAGGGTCGGTAGCCAAAAACATTCAGTACTTC.